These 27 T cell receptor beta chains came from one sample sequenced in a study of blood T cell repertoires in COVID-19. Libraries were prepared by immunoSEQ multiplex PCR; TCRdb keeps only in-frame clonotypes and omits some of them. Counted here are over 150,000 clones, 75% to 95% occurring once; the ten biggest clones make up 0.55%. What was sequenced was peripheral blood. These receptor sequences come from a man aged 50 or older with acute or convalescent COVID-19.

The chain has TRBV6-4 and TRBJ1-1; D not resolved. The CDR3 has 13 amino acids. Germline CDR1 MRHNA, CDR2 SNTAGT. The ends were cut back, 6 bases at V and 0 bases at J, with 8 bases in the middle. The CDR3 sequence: CASSATVNTEAFF. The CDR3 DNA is TGTGCCAGCAGCGCTACGGTGAACACTGAAGCTTTCTTT.

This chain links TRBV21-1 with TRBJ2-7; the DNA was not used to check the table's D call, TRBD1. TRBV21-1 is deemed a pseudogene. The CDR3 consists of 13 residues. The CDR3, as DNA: TGTGCCAGCAGACAGGGTTCTTCCTACGAGCAGTACGTC. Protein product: CASRQGSSYEQYV.

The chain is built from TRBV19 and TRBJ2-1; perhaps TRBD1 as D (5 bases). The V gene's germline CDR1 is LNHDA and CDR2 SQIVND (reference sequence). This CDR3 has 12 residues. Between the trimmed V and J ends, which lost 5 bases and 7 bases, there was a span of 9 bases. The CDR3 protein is CASSWGVNEQFF. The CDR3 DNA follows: TGTGCCAGTAGTTGGGGCGTTAATGAGCAGTTCTTC. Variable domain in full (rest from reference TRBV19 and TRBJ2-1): DGGITQSPKYLFRKEGQNVTLSCEQNLNHDAMYWYRQDPGQGLRLIYYSQIVNDFQKGDIAEGYSVSREKKESFPLTVTSAQKNPTAFYLCASSWGVNEQFFGPGTRLTVL.

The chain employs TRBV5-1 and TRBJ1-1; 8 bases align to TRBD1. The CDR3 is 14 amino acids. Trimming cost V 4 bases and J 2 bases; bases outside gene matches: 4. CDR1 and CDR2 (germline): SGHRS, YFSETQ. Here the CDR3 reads CASSDDRGNTEAFF. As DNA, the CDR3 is TGCGCCAGCAGCGACGACAGGGGAAACACTGAAGCTTTCTTT.

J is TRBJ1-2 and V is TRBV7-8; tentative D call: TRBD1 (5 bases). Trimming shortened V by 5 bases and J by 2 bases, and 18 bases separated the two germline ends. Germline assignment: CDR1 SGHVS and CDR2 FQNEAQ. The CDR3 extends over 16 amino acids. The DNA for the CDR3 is TGTGCCAGCAGCCGGCTTAGGGTTGACAGAAACTATGGCTACACCTTC. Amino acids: CASSRLRVDRNYGYTF. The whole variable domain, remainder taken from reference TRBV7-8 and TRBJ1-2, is GAGVSQSPRYKVAKRGQDVALRCDPISGHVSLFWYQQALGQGPEFLTYFQNEAQLDKSGLPSDRFFAERPEGSVSTLKIQRTQQEDSAVYLCASSRLRVDRNYGYTFGSGTRLTVV.

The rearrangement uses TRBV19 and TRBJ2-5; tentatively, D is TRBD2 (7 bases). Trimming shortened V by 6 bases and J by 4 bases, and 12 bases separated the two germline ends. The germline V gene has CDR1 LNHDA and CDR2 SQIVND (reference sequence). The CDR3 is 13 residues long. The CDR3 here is CASRGGPGETQYF. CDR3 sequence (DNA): TGTGCCAGTAGGGGGGGGCCTGGAGAGACCCAGTACTTC.

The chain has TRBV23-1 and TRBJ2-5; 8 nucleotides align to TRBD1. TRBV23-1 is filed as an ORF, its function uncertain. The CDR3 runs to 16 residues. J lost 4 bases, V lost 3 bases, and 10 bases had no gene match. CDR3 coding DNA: TGCGCCAGCAGTCAGGGACAGGACCCCAATGGAGAGACCCAGTACTTC. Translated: CASSQGQDPNGETQYF.

CDR3 nucleotides: TGTGCCAGCAGGGACACTGCAAACACTGAAGCTTTCTTT. It encodes CASRDTANTEAFF. The chain carries TRBV28 and TRBJ1-1, with D tentatively TRBD1 (5 bases). Germline lookup yields CDR1 MDHEN and CDR2 SYDVKM. There are 13 residues in the CDR3. Trimming left V 6 bases short and J 2 bases short, with 10 bases between.

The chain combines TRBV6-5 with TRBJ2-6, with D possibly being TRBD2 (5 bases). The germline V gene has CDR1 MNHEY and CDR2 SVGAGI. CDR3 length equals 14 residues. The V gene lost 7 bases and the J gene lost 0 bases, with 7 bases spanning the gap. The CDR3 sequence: CASKRDSGANVLTF. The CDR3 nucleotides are TGTGCCAGCAAACGGGACTCTGGGGCCAACGTCCTGACTTTC.

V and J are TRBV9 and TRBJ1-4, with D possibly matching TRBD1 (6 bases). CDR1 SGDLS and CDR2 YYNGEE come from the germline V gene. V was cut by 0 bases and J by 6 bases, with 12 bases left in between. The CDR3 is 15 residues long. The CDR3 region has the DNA TGTGCCAGCAGCGTAGCCGCAGGGGTGGATGAAAAACTGTTTTTT. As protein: CASSVAAGVDEKLFF.

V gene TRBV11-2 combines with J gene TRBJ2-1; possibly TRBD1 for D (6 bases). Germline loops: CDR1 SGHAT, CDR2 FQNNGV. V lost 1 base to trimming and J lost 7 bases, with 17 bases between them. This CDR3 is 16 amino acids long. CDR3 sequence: CASSLAGWGLLNEQFF. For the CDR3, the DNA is TGTGCCAGCAGCTTAGCTGGGTGGGGGCTACTTAATGAGCAGTTCTTC.

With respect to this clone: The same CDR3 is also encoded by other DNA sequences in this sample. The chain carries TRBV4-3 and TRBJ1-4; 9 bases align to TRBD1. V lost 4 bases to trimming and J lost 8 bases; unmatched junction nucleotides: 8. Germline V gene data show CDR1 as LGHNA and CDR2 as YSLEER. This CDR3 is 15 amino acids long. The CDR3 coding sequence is TGCGCCAGCAGCCCCACAGGGGGCCTTGGGGAAAAACTGTTTTTT. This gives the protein CASSPTGGLGEKLFF.

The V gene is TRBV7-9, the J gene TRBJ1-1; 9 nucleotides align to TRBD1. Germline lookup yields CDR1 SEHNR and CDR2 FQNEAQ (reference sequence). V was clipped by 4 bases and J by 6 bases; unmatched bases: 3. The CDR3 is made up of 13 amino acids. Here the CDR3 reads CASSSTGGPEAFF. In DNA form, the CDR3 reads TGTGCCAGCAGCTCCACAGGGGGCCCTGAAGCTTTCTTT.

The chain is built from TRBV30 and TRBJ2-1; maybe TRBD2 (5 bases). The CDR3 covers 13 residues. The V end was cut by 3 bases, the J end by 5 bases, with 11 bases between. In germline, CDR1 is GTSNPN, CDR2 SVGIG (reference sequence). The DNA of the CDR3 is TGTGCCTGGAGCCGGACTTGGGACAATGAGCAGTTCTTC. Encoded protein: CAWSRTWDNEQFF.

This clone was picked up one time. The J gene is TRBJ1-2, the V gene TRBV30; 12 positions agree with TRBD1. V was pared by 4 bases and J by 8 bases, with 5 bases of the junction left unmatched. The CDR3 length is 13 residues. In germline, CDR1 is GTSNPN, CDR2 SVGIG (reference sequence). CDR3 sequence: CAWMGQGAGGYTF. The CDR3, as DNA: TGTGCCTGGATGGGACAGGGGGCAGGGGGCTACACCTTC.

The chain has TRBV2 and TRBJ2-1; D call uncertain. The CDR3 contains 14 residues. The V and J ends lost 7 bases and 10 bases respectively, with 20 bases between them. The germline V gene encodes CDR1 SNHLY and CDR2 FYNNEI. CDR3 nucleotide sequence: TGTGCCAGCACCCAAGGAACAGAGATTTTCGAGCAGTTCTTC. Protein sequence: CASTQGTEIFEQFF.

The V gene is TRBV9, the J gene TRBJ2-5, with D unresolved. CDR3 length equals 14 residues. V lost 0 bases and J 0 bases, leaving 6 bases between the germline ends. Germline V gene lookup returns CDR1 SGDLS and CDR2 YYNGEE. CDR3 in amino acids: CASSVEEDQETQYF. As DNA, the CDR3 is TGTGCCAGCAGCGTAGAAGAGGACCAAGAGACCCAGTACTTC.

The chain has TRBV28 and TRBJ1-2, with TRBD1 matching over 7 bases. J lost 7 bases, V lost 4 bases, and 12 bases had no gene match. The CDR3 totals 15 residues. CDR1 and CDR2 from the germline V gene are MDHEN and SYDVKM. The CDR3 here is CASSSRQGGVSGYTF. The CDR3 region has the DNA TGTGCCAGCAGTTCACGACAGGGCGGTGTGAGTGGCTACACCTTC.

The CDR3 reads CASRQGFGGELFF. CDR3 nucleotide sequence: TGTGCCAGCAGACAGGGATTCGGCGGGGAGCTGTTTTTT. This chain joins TRBV6-4 and TRBJ2-2; D is perhaps TRBD1 (6 bases). This CDR3 has 13 amino acids. V lost 6 bases, J lost 7 bases, and 12 bases lay in between. From germline, CDR1 is MRHNA and CDR2 SNTAGT.

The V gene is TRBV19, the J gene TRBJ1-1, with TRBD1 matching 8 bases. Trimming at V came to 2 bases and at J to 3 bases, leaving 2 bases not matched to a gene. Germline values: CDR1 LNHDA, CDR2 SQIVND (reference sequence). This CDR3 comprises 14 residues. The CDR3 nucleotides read TGTGCCAGTAGTATACAGGGGGCCGACACTGAAGCTTTCTTT. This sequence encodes CASSIQGADTEAFF.

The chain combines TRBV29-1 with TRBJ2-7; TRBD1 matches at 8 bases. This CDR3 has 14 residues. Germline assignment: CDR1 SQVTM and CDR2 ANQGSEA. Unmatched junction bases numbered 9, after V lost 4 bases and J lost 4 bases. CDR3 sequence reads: CSVGWGQASYEQYF. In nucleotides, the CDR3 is TGCAGCGTTGGATGGGGACAGGCGTCGTACGAGCAGTACTTC.

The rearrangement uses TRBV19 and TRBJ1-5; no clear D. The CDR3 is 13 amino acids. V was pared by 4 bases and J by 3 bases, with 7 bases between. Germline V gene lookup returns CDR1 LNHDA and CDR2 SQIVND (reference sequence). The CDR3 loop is CASSTQYNQPQHF. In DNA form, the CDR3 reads TGTGCCAGTAGTACTCAGTACAATCAGCCCCAGCATTTT. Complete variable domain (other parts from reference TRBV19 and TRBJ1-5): DGGITQSPKYLFRKEGQNVTLSCEQNLNHDAMYWYRQDPGQGLRLIYYSQIVNDFQKGDIAEGYSVSREKKESFPLTVTSAQKNPTAFYLCASSTQYNQPQHFGDGTRLSIL.

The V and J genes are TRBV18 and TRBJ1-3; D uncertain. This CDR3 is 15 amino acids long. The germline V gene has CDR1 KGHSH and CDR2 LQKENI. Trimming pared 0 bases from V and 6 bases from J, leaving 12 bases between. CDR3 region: CASSPPAGVENTIYF. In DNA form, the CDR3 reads TGTGCCAGCTCACCACCGGCGGGAGTGGAAAACACCATATATTTT.

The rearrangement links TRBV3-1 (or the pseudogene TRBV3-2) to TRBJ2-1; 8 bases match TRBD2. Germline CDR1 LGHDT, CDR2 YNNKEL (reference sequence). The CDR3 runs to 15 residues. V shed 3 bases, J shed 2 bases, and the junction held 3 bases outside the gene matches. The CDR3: CASSQGRGAYNEQFF. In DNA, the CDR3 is TGTGCCAGCAGCCAGGGGCGGGGGGCCTACAATGAGCAGTTCTTC.

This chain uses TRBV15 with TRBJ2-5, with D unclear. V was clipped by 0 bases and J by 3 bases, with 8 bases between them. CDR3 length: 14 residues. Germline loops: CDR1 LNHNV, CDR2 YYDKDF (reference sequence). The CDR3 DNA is TGTGCCACCAGCAGAGATCGAGGAGAAGAGACCCAGTACTTC. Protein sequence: CATSRDRGEETQYF.

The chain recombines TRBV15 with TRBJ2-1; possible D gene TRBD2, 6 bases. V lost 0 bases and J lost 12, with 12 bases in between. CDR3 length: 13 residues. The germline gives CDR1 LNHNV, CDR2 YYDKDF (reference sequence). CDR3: CATSREGVAVQFF. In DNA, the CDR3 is TGTGCCACCAGCAGAGAAGGAGTAGCGGTGCAGTTCTTC.

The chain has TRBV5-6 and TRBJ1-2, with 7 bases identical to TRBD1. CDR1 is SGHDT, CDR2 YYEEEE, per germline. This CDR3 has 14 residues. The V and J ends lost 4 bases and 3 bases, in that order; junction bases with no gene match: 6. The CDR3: CASSRTGLDYGYTF. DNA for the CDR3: TGTGCCAGCAGCAGGACAGGATTAGACTATGGCTACACCTTC. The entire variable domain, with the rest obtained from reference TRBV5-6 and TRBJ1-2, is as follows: DAGVTQSPTHLIKTRGQQVTLRCSPKSGHDTVSWYQQALGQGPQFIFQYYEEEERQRGNFPDRFSGHQFPNYSSELNVNALLLGDSALYLCASSRTGLDYGYTFGSGTRLTVV.